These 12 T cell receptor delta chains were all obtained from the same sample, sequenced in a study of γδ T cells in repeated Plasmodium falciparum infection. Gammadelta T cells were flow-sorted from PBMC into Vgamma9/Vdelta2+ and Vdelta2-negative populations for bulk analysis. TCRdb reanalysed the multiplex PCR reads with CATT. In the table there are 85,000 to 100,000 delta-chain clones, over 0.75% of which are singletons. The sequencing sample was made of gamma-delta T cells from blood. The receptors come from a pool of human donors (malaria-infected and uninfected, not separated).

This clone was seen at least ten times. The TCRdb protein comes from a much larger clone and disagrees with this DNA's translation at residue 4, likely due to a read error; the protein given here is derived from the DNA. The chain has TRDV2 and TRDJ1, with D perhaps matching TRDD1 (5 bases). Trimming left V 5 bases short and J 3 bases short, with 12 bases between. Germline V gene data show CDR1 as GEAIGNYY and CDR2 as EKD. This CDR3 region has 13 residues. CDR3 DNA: TGTGCCTGTGGCACAATAGGTTCCGATAAACTCATCTTT. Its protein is CACGTIGSDKLIF.

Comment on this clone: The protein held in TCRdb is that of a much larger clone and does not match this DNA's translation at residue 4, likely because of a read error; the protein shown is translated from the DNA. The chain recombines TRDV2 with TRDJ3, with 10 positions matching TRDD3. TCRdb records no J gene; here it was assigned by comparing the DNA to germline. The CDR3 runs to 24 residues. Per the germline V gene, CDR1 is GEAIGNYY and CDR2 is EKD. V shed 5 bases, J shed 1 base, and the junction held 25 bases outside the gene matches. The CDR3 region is CACGTLVLGDENPHASWDTRQMFF. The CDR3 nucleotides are TGTGCCTGTGGCACTCTCGTACTGGGGGATGAAAATCCCCACGCGTCCTGGGACACCCGACAGATGTTTTTC.

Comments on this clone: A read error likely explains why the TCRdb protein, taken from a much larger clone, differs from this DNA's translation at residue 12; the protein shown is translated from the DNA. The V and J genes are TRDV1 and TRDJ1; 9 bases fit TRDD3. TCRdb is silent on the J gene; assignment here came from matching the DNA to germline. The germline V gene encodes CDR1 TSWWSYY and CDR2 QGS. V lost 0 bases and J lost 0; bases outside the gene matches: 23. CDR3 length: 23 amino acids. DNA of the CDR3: TGTGCTCTTGGGGAACTTTGGCCCGACTGGGGGACACAGGTCCGCACTTACACCGATAAACTCATCTTT. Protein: CALGELWPDWGTQVRTYTDKLIF.

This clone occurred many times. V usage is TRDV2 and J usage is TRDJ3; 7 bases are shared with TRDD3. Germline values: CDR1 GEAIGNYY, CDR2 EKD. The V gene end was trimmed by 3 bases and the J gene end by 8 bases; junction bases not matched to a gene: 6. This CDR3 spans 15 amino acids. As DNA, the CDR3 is TGTGCCTGTGACCGGGTGGGGGAGAACACCCGACAGATGTTTTTC. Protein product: CACDRVGENTRQMFF.

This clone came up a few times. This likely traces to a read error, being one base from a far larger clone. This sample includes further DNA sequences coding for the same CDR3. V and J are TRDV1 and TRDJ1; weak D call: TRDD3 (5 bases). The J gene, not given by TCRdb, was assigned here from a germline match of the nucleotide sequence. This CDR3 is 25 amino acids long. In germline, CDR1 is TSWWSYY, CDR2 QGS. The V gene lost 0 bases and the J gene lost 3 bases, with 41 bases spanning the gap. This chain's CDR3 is CALGELDKLNQRRVFHWGAPDKLIF. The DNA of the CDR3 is TGTGCTCTTGGGGAACTAGATAAGCTTAACCAACGCCGTGTCTTTCATTGGGGTGCGCCCGATAAACTCATCTTT.

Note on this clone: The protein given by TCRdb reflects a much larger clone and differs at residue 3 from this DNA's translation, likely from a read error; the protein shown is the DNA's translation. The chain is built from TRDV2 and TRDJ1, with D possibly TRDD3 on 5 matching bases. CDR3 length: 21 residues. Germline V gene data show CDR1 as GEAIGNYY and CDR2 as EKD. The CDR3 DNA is TGTGCCTTTGACCCCTTAGGGGCCGGAGAGGATATGGGGCTTGACACCGATAAACTCATCTTT. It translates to CAFDPLGAGEDMGLDTDKLIF.

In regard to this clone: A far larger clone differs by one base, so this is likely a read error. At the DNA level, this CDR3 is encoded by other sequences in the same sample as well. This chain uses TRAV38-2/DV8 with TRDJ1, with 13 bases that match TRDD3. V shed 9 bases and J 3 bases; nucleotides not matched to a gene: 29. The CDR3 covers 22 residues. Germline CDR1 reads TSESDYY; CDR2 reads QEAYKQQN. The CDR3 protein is CASFLETHYWGIRVGGPDKLIF. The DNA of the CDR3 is TGTGCTTCCTTCCTAGAAACCCACTACTGGGGGATACGCGTAGGGGGTCCCGATAAACTCATCTTT.

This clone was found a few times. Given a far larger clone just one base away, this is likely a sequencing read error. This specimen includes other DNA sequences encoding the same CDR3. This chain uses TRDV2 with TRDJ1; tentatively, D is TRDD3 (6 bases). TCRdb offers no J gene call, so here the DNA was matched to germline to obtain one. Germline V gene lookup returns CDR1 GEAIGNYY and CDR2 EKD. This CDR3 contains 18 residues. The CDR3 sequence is CACDTLGISVGYTDKLIF. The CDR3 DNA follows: TGTGCTTGTGACACCCTGGGGATTTCTGTGGGGTACACCGATAAACTCATCTTT.

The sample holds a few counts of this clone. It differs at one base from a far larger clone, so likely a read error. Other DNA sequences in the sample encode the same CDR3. DNA for the CDR3: TGTGCCTGTGACCAACATTTTACTGGGGGATTTATGGCCGATAAACTCATCTTC. Protein: CACDQHFTGGFMADKLIF. The J gene went uncalled, whereas the V gene is TRDV2; the table's D gene call, TRDD3, was not cross checked with the DNA. CDR1 is GEAIGNYY, CDR2 EKD, per germline. This CDR3 has 18 residues.

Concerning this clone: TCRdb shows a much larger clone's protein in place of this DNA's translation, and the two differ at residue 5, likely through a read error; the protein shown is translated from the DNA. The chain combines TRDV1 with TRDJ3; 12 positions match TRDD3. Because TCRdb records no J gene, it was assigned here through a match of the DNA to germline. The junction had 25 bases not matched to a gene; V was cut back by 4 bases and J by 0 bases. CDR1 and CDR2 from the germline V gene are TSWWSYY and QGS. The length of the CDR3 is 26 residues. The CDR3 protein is CALGGDLPTGSTGGYRSSWDTRQMFF. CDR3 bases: TGTGCTCTTGGGGGGGACCTTCCTACGGGCAGCACTGGGGGATACCGAAGCTCCTGGGACACCCGACAGATGTTTTTC.

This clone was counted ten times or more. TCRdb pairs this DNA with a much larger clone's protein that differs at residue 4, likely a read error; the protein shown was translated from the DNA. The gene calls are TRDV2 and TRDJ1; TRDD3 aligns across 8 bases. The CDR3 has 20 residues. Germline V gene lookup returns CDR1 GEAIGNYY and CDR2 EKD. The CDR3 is CACGTYDEELGERYTDKLIF. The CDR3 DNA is TGTGCCTGTGGCACCTATGATGAGGAGCTGGGGGAGAGGTACACCGATAAACTCATCTTT.

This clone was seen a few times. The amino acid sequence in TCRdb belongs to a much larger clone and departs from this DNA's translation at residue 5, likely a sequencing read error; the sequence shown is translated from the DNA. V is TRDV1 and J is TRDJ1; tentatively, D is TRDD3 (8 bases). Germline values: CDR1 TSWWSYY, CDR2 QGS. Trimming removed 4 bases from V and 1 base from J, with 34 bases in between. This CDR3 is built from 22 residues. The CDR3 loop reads CALGVLRGFLVLGVHTTDKLIF. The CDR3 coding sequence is TGTGCTCTTGGGGTACTTAGAGGCTTCCTAGTACTGGGGGTTCACACCACCGATAAACTCATCTTT.